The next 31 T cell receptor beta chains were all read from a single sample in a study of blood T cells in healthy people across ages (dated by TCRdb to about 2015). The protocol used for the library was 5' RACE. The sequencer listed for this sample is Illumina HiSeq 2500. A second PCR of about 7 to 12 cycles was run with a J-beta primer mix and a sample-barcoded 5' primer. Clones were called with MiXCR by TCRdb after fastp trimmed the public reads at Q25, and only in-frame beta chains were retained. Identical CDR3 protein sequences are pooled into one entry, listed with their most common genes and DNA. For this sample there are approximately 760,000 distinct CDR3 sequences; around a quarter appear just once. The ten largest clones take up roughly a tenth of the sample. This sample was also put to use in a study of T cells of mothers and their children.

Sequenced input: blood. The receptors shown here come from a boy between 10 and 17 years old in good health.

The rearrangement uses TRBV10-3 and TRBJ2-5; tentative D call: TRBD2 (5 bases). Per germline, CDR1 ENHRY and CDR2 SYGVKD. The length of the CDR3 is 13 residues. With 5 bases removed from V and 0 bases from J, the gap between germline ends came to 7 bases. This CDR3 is CAISPGNQETQYF. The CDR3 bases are TGTGCCATCAGTCCCGGGAACCAAGAGACCCAGTACTTC.

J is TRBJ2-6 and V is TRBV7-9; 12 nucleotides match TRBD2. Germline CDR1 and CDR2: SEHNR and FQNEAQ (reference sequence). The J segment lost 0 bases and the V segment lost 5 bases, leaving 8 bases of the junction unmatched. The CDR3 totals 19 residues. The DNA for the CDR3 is TGTGCCAGCAGCCCAAGACTAGCGGGAGTCATCTCTGGGGCCAACGTCCTGACTTTC. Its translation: CASSPRLAGVISGANVLTF.

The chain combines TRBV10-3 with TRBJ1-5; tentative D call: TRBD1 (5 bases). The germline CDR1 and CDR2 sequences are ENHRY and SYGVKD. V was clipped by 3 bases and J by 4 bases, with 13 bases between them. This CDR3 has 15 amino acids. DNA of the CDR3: TGTGCCATCAGTGAAGTCCAGGGTACTAATCAGCCCCAGCATTTT. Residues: CAISEVQGTNQPQHF.

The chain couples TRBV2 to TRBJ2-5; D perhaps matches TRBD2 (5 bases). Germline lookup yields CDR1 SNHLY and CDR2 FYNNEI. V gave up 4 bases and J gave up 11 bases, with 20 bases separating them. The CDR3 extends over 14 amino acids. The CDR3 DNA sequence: TGTGCCAGCAGTGGCTATCGGGGTCGGGCGGAGCAGTACTTC. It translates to CASSGYRGRAEQYF.

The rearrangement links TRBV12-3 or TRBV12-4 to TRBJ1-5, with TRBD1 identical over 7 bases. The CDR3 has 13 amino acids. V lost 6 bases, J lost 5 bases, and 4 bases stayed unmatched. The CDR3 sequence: CASRGQIDQPQHF. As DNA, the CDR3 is TGTGCCAGCAGGGGACAGATAGATCAGCCCCAGCATTTT.

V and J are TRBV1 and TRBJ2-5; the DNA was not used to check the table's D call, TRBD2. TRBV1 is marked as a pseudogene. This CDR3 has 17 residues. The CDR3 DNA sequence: TGCACCAGCAGCCAAGTAGGGACTAGCGGGGCACAAGAGACCCAGTACTTC. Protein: CTSSQVGTSGAQETQYF.

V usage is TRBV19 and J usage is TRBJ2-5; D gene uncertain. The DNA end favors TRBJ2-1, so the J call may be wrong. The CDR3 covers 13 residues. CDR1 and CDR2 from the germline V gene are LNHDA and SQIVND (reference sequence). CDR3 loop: CASSLQTDLEQFF. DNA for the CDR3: TGTGCCAGTAGTCTCCAGACGGACCTAGAGCAGTTCTTC.

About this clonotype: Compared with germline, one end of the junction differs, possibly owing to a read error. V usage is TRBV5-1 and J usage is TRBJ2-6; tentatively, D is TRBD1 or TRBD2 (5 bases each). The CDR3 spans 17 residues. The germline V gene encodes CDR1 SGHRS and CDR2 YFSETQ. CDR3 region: CASSSGTSGSEANVLTF. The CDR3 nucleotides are TGCGCCAGCAGCTCCGGGACGTCCGGCTCTGAGGCCAACGTCCTGACTTTC.

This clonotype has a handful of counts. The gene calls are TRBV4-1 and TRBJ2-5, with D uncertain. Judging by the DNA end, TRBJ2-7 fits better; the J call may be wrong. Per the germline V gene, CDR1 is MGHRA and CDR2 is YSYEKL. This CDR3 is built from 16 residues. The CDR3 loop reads CASSQPLSTSPYEQYF. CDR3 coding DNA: TGCGCCAGCAGCCAACCACTTTCTACATCCCCCTACGAGCAGTACTTC.

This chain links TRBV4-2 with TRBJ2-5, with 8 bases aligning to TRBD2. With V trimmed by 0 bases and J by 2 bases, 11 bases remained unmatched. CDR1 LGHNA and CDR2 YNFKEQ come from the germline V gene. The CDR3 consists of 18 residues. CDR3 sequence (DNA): TGTGCCAGCAGCCAAGATCTCCGCGGGGGGCCGTATCAAGAGACCCAGTACTTC. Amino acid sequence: CASSQDLRGGPYQETQYF.

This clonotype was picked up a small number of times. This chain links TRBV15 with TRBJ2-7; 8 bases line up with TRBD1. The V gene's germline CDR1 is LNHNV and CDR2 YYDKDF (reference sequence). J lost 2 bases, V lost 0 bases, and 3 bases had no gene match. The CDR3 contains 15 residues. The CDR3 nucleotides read TGTGCCACCAGCAGAGATGTGGACAGGGCCTACGAGCAGTACTTC. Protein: CATSRDVDRAYEQYF.

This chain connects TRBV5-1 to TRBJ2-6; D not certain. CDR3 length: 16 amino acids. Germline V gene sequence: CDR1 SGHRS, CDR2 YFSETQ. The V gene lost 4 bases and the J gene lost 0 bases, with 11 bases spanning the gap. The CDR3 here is CASSPPGASGANVLTF. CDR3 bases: TGCGCCAGCAGCCCACCTGGCGCCTCTGGGGCCAACGTCCTGACTTTC.

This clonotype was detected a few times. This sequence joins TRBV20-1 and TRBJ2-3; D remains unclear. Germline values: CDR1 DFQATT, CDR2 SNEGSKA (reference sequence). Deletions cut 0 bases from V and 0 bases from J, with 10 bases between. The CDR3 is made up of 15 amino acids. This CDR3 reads CSARDSGWSTDTQYF. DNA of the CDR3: TGCAGTGCTAGAGATTCAGGATGGAGCACAGATACGCAGTATTTT.

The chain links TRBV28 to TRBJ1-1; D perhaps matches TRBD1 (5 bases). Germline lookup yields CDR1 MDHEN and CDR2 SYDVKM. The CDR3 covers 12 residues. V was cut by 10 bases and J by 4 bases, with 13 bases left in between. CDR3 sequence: CATRDGSTEAFF. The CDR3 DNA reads TGTGCCACCCGGGACGGCAGCACTGAAGCTTTCTTT.

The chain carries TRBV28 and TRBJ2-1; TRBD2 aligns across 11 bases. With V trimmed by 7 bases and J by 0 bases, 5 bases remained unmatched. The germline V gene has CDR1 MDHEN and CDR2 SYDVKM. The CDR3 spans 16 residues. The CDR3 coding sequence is TGTGCCAGCACCTTTAGCGGGAGGGGCTCCTACAATGAGCAGTTCTTC. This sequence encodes CASTFSGRGSYNEQFF.

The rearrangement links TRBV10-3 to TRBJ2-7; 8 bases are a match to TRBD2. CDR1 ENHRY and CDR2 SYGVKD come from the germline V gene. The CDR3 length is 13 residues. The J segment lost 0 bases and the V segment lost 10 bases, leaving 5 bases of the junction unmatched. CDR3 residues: CASRGGNSYEQYF. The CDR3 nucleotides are TGTGCCAGTCGGGGGGGCAACTCCTACGAGCAGTACTTC.

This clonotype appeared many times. DNA of the CDR3: TGCAGCGTTGAAGGACTCTCCTACAATGAGCAGTTCTTC. Amino acid sequence: CSVEGLSYNEQFF. The rearrangement joins TRBV29-1 to TRBJ2-1, with D unclear. CDR1 is SQVTM and CDR2 is ANQGSEA in the germline V gene. V lost 1 base to trimming and J lost 0 bases, with 4 bases between them. The CDR3 has 13 amino acids.

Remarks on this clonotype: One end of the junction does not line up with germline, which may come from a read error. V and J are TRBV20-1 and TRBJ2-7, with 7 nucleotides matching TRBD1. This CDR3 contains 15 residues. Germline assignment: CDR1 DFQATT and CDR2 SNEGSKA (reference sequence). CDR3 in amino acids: CSAAVGQNAFYGQYF. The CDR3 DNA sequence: TGCAGTGCCGCCGTGGGACAGAATGCCTTCTACGGGCAGTACTTC.

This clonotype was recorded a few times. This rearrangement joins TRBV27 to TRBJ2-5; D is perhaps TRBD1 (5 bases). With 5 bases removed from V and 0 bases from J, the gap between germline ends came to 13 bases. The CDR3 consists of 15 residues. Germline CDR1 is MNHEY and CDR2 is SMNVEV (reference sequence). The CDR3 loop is CASSPTGLYQETQYF. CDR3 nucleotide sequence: TGTGCCAGCAGTCCCACAGGCCTGTACCAAGAGACCCAGTACTTC.

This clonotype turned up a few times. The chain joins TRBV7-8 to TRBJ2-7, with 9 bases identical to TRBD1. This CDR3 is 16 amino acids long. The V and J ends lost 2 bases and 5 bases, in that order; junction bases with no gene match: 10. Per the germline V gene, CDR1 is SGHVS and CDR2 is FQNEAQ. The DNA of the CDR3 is TGTGCCAGCAGCTTAATGTGGACAGGGGAGACGAACGAGCAGTACTTC. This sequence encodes CASSLMWTGETNEQYF.

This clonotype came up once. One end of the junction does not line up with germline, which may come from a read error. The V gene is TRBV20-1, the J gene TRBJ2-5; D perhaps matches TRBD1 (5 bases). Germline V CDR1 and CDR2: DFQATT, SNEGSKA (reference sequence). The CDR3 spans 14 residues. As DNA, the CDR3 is TGCAGTGCTAGAGATCCCCAGGGTGGGAATGAGCAGTCCTTC. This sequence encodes CSARDPQGGNEQSF.

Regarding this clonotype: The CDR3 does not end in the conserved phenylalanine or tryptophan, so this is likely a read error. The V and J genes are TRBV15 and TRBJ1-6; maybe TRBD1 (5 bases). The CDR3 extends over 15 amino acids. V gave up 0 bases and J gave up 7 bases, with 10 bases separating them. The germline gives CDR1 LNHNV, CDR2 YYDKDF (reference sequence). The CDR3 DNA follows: TGTGCCACCAGCAGAGAACCAGAGGGGAATTCACCCCTCCACCTT. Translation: CATSREPEGNSPLHL.

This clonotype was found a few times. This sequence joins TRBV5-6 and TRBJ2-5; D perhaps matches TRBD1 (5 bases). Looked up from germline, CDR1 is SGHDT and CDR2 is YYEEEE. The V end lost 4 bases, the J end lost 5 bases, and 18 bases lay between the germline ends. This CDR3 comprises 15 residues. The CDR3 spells CASSLGARPRETQYF. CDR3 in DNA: TGTGCCAGCAGCCTAGGGGCTAGGCCTAGGGAGACCCAGTACTTC.

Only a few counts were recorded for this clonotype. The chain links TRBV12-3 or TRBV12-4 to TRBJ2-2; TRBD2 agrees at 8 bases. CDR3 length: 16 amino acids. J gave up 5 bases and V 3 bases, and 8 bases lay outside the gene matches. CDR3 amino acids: CASSLGLERGTGELFF. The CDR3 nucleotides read TGTGCCAGCAGTTTGGGACTCGAGCGGGGGACCGGGGAGCTGTTTTTT.

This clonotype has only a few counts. This chain's CDR3 is CASSAGQGNKNTEAFF. CDR3 DNA: TGTGCCAGCAGCGCGGGACAGGGGAACAAGAACACTGAAGCTTTCTTT. The V call is TRBV11-2, the J call TRBJ1-1; 10 bases match TRBD1. After removal of 5 bases from V and 1 base from J, the junction contained 7 bases not matched to a gene. CDR3 length equals 16 residues. Germline V gene data show CDR1 as SGHAT and CDR2 as FQNNGV.

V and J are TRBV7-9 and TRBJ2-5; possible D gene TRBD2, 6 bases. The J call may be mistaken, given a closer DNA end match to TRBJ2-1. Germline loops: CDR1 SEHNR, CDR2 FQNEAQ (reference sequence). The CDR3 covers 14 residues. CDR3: CASSRLTREYEQFF. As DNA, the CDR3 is TGTGCCAGCAGCCGCCTGACTAGAGAATATGAGCAGTTCTTC.

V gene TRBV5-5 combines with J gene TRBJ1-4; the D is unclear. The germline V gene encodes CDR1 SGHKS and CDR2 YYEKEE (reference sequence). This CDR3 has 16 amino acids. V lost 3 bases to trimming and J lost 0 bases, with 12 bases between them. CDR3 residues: CASSYGLSATNEKLFF. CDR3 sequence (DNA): TGTGCCAGCAGCTACGGACTCAGCGCAACTAATGAAAAACTGTTTTTT.

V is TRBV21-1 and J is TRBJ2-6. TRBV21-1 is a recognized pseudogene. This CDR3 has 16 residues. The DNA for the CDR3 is TGTGCCAGCAGCAAAGGCAGGCCCTCTGGGGCCAACGTCCTGACTTTC. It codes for CASSKGRPSGANVLTF.

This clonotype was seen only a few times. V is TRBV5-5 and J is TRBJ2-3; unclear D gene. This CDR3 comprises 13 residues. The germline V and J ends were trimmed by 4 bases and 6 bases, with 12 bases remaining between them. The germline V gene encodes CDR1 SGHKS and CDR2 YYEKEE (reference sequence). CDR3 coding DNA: TGTGCCAGCAGCCCGATCCCTGGGGATACGCAGTATTTT. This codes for CASSPIPGDTQYF.

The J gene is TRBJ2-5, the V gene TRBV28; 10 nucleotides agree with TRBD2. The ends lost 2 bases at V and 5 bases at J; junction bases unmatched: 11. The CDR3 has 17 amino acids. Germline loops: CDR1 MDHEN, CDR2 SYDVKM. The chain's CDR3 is CASSLNSLAGVGETQYF. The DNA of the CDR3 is TGTGCCAGCAGTTTAAACTCGCTAGCGGGGGTAGGGGAGACCCAGTACTTC. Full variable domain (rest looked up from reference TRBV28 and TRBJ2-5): DVKVTQSSRYLVKRTGEKVFLECVQDMDHENMFWYRQDPGLGLRLIYFSYDVKMKEKGDIPEGYSVSREKKERFSLILESASTNQTSMYLCASSLNSLAGVGETQYFGPGTRLLVL.

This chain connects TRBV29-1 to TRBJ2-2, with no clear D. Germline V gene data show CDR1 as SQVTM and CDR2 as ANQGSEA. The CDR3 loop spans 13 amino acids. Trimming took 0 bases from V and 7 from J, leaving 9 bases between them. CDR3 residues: CSVEDPQDGELFF. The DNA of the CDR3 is TGCAGCGTTGAAGATCCCCAAGACGGGGAGCTGTTTTTT.